A single sample is the source of the 9 T cell receptor beta chains below, sequenced in a study of T cell responses to AZD1222 COVID-19 vaccine. Measured with immunoSEQ multiplex PCR; TCRdb has only the in-frame clones, and not every one. Altogether 70,000 to 100,000 clones are present, 80% to 90% being singletons, with the ten largest covering 3.4%. The sample in question was peripheral blood, obtained 28 days after the second AZD1222 dose. All receptors derive from an adult who received the AZD1222 COVID-19 vaccine.

In regard to this clone: Other DNA sequences in this sample translate to the same CDR3. The J gene is TRBJ2-5, the V gene TRBV12-3 or TRBV12-4; D not resolved. V was pared by 3 bases and J by 4 bases, with 3 bases between. The CDR3 extends over 11 amino acids. CDR3 region: CASSLGETQYF. Written as DNA, the CDR3 is TGTGCCAGCAGTTTGGGAGAGACCCAGTACTTC.

Only one count was recorded for this clone. The rearrangement uses TRBV7-2 and TRBJ2-3; 9 positions agree with TRBD2. Per the germline V gene, CDR1 is SGHTA and CDR2 is FQGNSA. This CDR3 has 17 residues. V shed 4 bases, J shed 2 bases, and the junction held 10 bases outside the gene matches. This CDR3 reads CASSSDGSGSFTDTQYF. CDR3 in DNA: TGTGCCAGCAGCTCAGATGGTAGCGGGAGTTTCACAGATACGCAGTATTTT.

V and J are TRBV11-2 and TRBJ1-1, with no clear D. The CDR3 contains 13 residues. The V gene lost 0 bases and the J gene lost 1 base, with 3 bases spanning the gap. Germline V gene lookup returns CDR1 SGHAT and CDR2 FQNNGV. The DNA for the CDR3 is TGTGCCAGCAGCTTAGAACGGAACACTGAAGCTTTCTTT. As protein: CASSLERNTEAFF.

The DNA for the CDR3 is TGTGCCAGTAGTAAGGAGAATTCACCCCTCCACTTT. Its translation is CASSKENSPLHF. V and J are TRBV19 and TRBJ1-6; D is unclear. V lost 4 bases, J lost 7 bases, and 5 bases lay in between. CDR1 and CDR2 from the germline V gene are LNHDA and SQIVND (reference sequence). The CDR3 is 12 amino acids.

This sequence joins TRBV7-2 and TRBJ1-6, with D possibly being TRBD1 (5 bases). This CDR3 contains 16 residues. From germline, CDR1 is SGHTA and CDR2 FQGNSA. Trimming removed 5 bases from V and 6 bases from J, with 17 bases in between. The CDR3 DNA follows: TGTGCCAGCAGCCCCCCGGGGGGAGAGGGTAATTCACCCCTCCACTTT. It translates to CASSPPGGEGNSPLHF.

This clone appeared once. The CDR3 DNA is TGTGCCAGCAGAAGGACAAGCTATAGCAATCAGCCCCAGCATTTT. This encodes CASRRTSYSNQPQHF. V and J are TRBV6-6 and TRBJ1-5; D might be TRBD1 (5 bases). CDR3 length: 15 residues. Trimming shortened V by 6 bases and J by 0 bases, and 12 bases separated the two germline ends. Germline CDR1 MNHNY, CDR2 SVGAGI (reference sequence).

In this sample, this clone turned up a few times. The chain couples TRBV7-9 to TRBJ1-5, with D tentatively TRBD1 (5 bases). Germline loops: CDR1 SEHNR, CDR2 FQNEAQ (reference sequence). The CDR3 runs 19 residues. Trimming pared 5 bases from V and 3 bases from J, leaving 26 bases between. The DNA for the CDR3 is TGTGCCAGCAGCCCCCTGGAGTACTCTGGAATAGGGGTCAATCAGCCCCAGCATTTT. Protein: CASSPLEYSGIGVNQPQHF.

The rearrangement links TRBV15 to TRBJ2-7; TRBD1 matches at 7 bases. V gave up 3 bases and J gave up 3 bases; unmatched junction bases: 8. This CDR3 spans 15 amino acids. CDR1 LNHNV and CDR2 YYDKDF come from the germline V gene (reference sequence). CDR3 sequence (DNA): TGTGCCACCAGCAGGGAAAGACAGGGTCACTACGAGCAGTACTTC. It codes for CATSRERQGHYEQYF.

V gene TRBV6-5 combines with J gene TRBJ2-1; tentatively, D is TRBD1 (6 bases). In germline, CDR1 is MNHEY, CDR2 SVGAGI. This CDR3 is built from 13 residues. Trimming took off 7 bases at V and 5 bases at J, with 12 bases between the two ends. The CDR3 region has the DNA TGTGCCAGCACCAGGGGTCCAGACAATGAGCAGTTCTTC. Its translation is CASTRGPDNEQFF.